These 7 T cell receptor beta chains originate from one sample sequenced in a study of OX40 agonist ivuxolimab in advanced cancers. Some clones are missing from TCRdb's copy, which holds only in-frame ones; the method was immunoSEQ multiplex PCR. The repertoire consists of under 90,000 clones, with about 93% occurring once and the leading ten covering roughly an eighth. The sample in question was CD4+ or CD8+ T cells sorted from blood, obtained in a trial of the OX40 agonist ivuxolimab. The receptors were sampled from an adult with an advanced solid tumor such as melanoma, head and neck, liver or kidney cancer.

The chain carries TRBV29-1 and TRBJ2-7; D might be TRBD1 or TRBD2, each matching 5 bases. Trimming took 3 bases from V and 2 from J, leaving 14 bases between them. This CDR3 contains 14 residues. CDR1 and CDR2 (germline): SQVTM, ANQGSEA. CDR3 amino acids: CSVELTGPTYEQYF. CDR3 sequence (DNA): TGCAGCGTTGAGCTAACGGGGCCTACCTACGAGCAGTACTTC.

The CDR3 DNA reads TGTGCCAGCAGTGACGGGGACAGGGGATATGGCTACACCTTC. It translates to CASSDGDRGYGYTF. The chain is built from TRBV6-4 and TRBJ1-2; 10 nucleotides match TRBD1. The CDR3 has 14 amino acids. The junction had 2 bases not matched to a gene; V was cut back by 2 bases and J by 5 bases. In germline, CDR1 is MRHNA, CDR2 SNTAGT.

The V and J genes are TRBV10-3 and TRBJ2-3; D tentatively fits TRBD1 or TRBD2 (5 bases each). Trimming took 2 bases from V and 2 from J, leaving 11 bases between them. Germline V gene lookup returns CDR1 ENHRY and CDR2 SYGVKD. CDR3 length: 15 residues. Here the CDR3 reads CAISEGAGVTDTQYF. The CDR3 coding sequence is TGTGCCATCAGTGAGGGGGCGGGTGTCACAGATACGCAGTATTTT.

This clone was detected only once. The chain is built from TRBV14 and TRBJ2-7, with 9 bases lining up with TRBD1. J lost 3 bases, V lost 3 bases, and 6 bases had no gene match. This CDR3 region has 15 residues. Germline V CDR1 and CDR2: SGHDN, FVKESK. The CDR3 DNA sequence: TGTGCCAGCAGCCATTACAGGGGGCCCATCTACGAGCAGTACTTC. Amino acid sequence: CASSHYRGPIYEQYF.

This rearrangement joins TRBV7-2 to TRBJ2-7; no clear D gene. CDR3 length: 13 residues. V was cut by 5 bases and J by 4 bases, with 12 bases left in between. Germline V gene data show CDR1 as SGHTA and CDR2 as FQGNSA. The CDR3 reads CASSADPLYEQYF. The CDR3 DNA reads TGTGCCAGCAGCGCGGACCCTCTATACGAGCAGTACTTC.

CDR3 in amino acids: CASSVGSTSGNTIYF. The CDR3 nucleotides are TGTGCCAGCAGCGTAGGTTCAACCTCTGGAAACACCATATATTTT. This chain links TRBV9 with TRBJ1-3; D call uncertain. The CDR3 has 15 amino acids. The germline gives CDR1 SGDLS, CDR2 YYNGEE. Trimming removed 0 bases at V and 0 bases at J, with 7 bases between.

The chain joins TRBV7-2 to TRBJ2-7; D may be TRBD1 (6 bases). Germline V lookup: CDR1 SGHTA, CDR2 FQGNSA. The V end lost 6 bases, the J end lost 2 bases, and 11 bases lay between the germline ends. CDR3 length equals 13 residues. The CDR3 nucleotides read TGTGCCAGCAGTTCAGGGGCAGCCTACGAGCAGTACTTC. Encoded protein: CASSSGAAYEQYF.